Shown below are 14 T cell receptor beta chains from a single sample sequenced in a study of control samples from healthy donors and cancer patients. Using immunoSEQ multiplex PCR, the repertoire was profiled, and TCRdb retains in-frame clones only, with some absent. The sample has some 120,000 clones, around 87% seen once. Sequenced input: blood. These receptors were collected from a man aged 25-40 years in good health.

The chain joins TRBV24-1 to TRBJ1-3; possible D gene TRBD1, 5 bases. Trimming shortened V by 2 bases and J by 5 bases, and 9 bases separated the two germline ends. The CDR3 runs to 14 residues. Germline CDR1 reads KGHDR; CDR2 reads SFDVKD. The CDR3 reads CATSDSRQRNTIYF. CDR3 nucleotides: TGTGCCACCAGTGATTCGAGACAGCGAAACACCATATATTTT.

This clone turned up a few times. This chain connects TRBV6-1 to TRBJ2-1, with 9 bases fitting TRBD2. The CDR3 is 14 amino acids. CDR1 and CDR2 (germline): MNHNS, SASEGT. V lost 1 base and J lost 15; bases outside the gene matches: 10. For the CDR3, the DNA is TGTGCCAGCAGTGAAGGGAGTAGCGGGGGCGGGCGGTTCTTC. This sequence encodes CASSEGSSGGGRFF.

The J gene is TRBJ1-1, the V gene TRBV5-6, with 8 nucleotides matching TRBD1. CDR1 is SGHDT, CDR2 YYEEEE, per germline. Losses at the gene ends were 2 bases for V and 6 bases for J; bases not matched to a gene: 3. This CDR3 region has 13 residues. The CDR3 loop is CASSFRGLAEAFF. The CDR3, as DNA: TGTGCCAGCAGCTTCAGGGGGCTGGCTGAAGCTTTCTTT.

The V gene is TRBV30, the J gene TRBJ2-6; the D is unclear. This CDR3 is 13 amino acids long. V was cut by 5 bases and J by 0 bases, with 5 bases left in between. Germline V gene lookup returns CDR1 GTSNPN and CDR2 SVGIG (reference sequence). As DNA, the CDR3 is TGTGCCTGGGGGCTCTCTGGGGCCAACGTCCTGACTTTC. Translated: CAWGLSGANVLTF. Drawing the rest from reference TRBV30 and TRBJ2-6, the complete variable domain is SQTIHQWPATLVQPVGSPLSLECTVEGTSNPNLYWYRQAAGRGLQLLFYSVGIGQISSEVPQNLSASRPQDRQFILSSKKLLLSDSGFYLCAWGLSGANVLTFGAGSRLTVL.

The gene calls are TRBV4-1 and TRBJ2-7; D gene uncertain. This CDR3 comprises 13 residues. From germline, CDR1 is MGHRA and CDR2 YSYEKL. Trimming stripped 0 bases from V and 0 bases from J, with 3 bases between. CDR3 DNA: TGCGCCAGCAGCCAAGATAACTCCTACGAGCAGTACTTC. It translates to CASSQDNSYEQYF.

This clone has a handful of counts. This chain links TRBV5-1 with TRBJ1-1; D is perhaps TRBD1 (5 bases). V lost 0 bases and J 5 bases, leaving 14 bases between the germline ends. The germline gives CDR1 SGHRS, CDR2 YFSETQ. The CDR3 totals 15 residues. As DNA, the CDR3 is TGCGCCAGCAGCTTGGTGGGGCCGGGGGGGACTGAAGCTTTCTTT. Its translation: CASSLVGPGGTEAFF.

The J gene is TRBJ2-2, the V gene TRBV11-2; 9 bases line up with TRBD2. In germline, CDR1 is SGHAT, CDR2 FQNNGV. After removal of 1 base from V and 4 bases from J, the junction contained 1 base not matched to a gene. This CDR3 has 15 residues. The CDR3 here is CASSLGGGGTGELFF. The CDR3, as DNA: TGTGCCAGCAGCTTAGGCGGGGGGGGCACCGGGGAGCTGTTTTTT.

The V call is TRBV19, the J call TRBJ2-1; TRBD2 is a possible D gene (6 bases). CDR1 LNHDA and CDR2 SQIVND come from the germline V gene (reference sequence). The V end was cut by 7 bases, the J end by 8 bases, with 18 bases between. The CDR3 covers 14 residues. DNA for the CDR3: TGTGCCAGTACCAATAAACTCGGAGGGGATGAGCAGTTCTTC. As protein: CASTNKLGGDEQFF.

This clone was seen once. The chain has TRBV11-2 and TRBJ2-5; 7 nucleotides match TRBD2. Per germline, CDR1 SGHAT and CDR2 FQNNGV. CDR3 size: 16 residues. Germline trimming cut 5 bases from V and 5 bases from J; bases unmatched to any gene: 14. CDR3 sequence: CASSLIGGGNKETQYF. CDR3 coding DNA: TGTGCCAGCAGCCTTATTGGGGGGGGGAATAAGGAGACCCAGTACTTC.

A single count supports this clone. The chain combines TRBV7-9 with TRBJ1-3; D is perhaps TRBD1 (5 bases). Trimming shortened V by 7 bases and J by 6 bases, and 16 bases separated the two germline ends. This CDR3 comprises 14 residues. Germline V gene lookup returns CDR1 SEHNR and CDR2 FQNEAQ (reference sequence). The CDR3 DNA reads as TGTGCCAGCACCACGAACGGAGGGGTAAACACCATATATTTT. Translation gives CASTTNGGVNTIYF.

The chain employs TRBV19 and TRBJ1-2, with D hard to call. Germline V gene lookup returns CDR1 LNHDA and CDR2 SQIVND (reference sequence). The CDR3 covers 12 residues. V lost 7 bases to trimming and J lost 4 bases, with 10 bases between them. In nucleotides, the CDR3 is TGTGCCAGTACCACGGGGTCCTATGGCTACACCTTC. The encoded protein is CASTTGSYGYTF.

CDR3: CAIRTSGGQQETQYF. The CDR3 DNA is TGTGCCATCAGGACTAGCGGGGGTCAACAAGAGACCCAGTACTTC. The chain employs TRBV10-3 and TRBJ2-5; TRBD2 aligns across 12 bases. This CDR3 is built from 15 residues. Germline lookup yields CDR1 ENHRY and CDR2 SYGVKD. Trimming at V came to 6 bases and at J to 2 bases, leaving 4 bases not matched to a gene.

This clone was seen just once. The chain has TRBV4-1 and TRBJ2-2; D unresolved. The CDR3 runs 14 residues. The germline V gene has CDR1 MGHRA and CDR2 YSYEKL. V was cut by 1 base and J by 7 bases, with 10 bases left in between. The CDR3 protein is CASSQVRLGGELFF. The CDR3 bases are TGCGCCAGCAGCCAAGTCAGGCTGGGCGGGGAGCTGTTTTTT.

Turning to this clone: The germline gene is not matched at one end of the junction; a read error may be the cause. The chain combines TRBV4-1 with TRBJ1-2, with TRBD1 as a possible D gene (6 bases). Germline CDR1 is MGHRA and CDR2 is YSYEKL. The CDR3 sequence is 16 residues long. The CDR3 region is CPSSQGRGGPGEGYTF. CDR3 bases: TGCCCCAGCAGCCAAGGGAGGGGGGGACCGGGGGAAGGCTACACCTTC.